Listed below are T cell receptor beta chains from one sample, sequenced in a study of T-cell reconstitution after alpha-beta-depleted transplantation in children. Via MiXCR, TCRdb re-called the PCR reads, giving one row per CDR3 protein. This sample has fewer than 450,000 distinct CDR3 sequences, with about 16% found just once. Sequenced material: PBMCs, mostly from graft donor cells, taken 360 days after TCRalphabeta/CD19-depleted stem cell transplant. These receptors were collected from a male patient between 2 and 10 years old who had a stem cell transplant for acute lymphoblastic leukemia, so the T cells may come from the graft donor. The CDR3 runs from the conserved cysteine through the conserved F or W. D genes are given only for firm matches. Clone size is given for some rows only: seen once, a few or many times, or a class if the clone is expanded.

TRBJ2-1 NA TRBD2 TRBV11-1 TGTGCCAGCAGCTTAATGGTGGGCGGAGGCCTAGCGGGAGTCGGCAATGAGCAGTTCTTC CASSLMVGGGLAGVGNEQFF
TRBJ2-1 NA NA TRBV28 TGTGCCAGCAGTTTTAAGGGGGGGCAGGGTAGGATCAGCTCCTACAATGAGCAGTTCTTC CASSFKGGQGRISSYNEQFF
TRBJ2-5 few NA TRBV21-1 TGTGCCAGCTGTAACGACAGGGAACAAGAGACCCAGTACTTC CASCNDREQETQYF
TRBJ2-1 NA NA TRBV12-3/TRBV12-4 TGTGCCAGCAGGCCTACCTGGGATGAGCAGTTCTTC CASRPTWDEQFF
TRBJ2-3 NA TRBD2 TRBV4-1 TGCGCCAGCAGCCAAGCCCTTTTCCCTAGCGGCAGCACAGATACGCAGTATTTT CASSQALFPSGSTDTQYF
TRBJ1-5 NA NA TRBV20-1 TGCAGTGCCCGCGGACAGAATAGCAATCAGCCCCAGCATTTT CSARGQNSNQPQHF
TRBJ2-4 NA TRBD1 TRBV6-5 TGTGCCAGCAGTTACCCGACAGGGAGAGGGAACATTCAGTACTTC CASSYPTGRGNIQYF
TRBJ2-3 NA NA TRBV5-6 TGTGCCAGCAGCTTGGGGGGGGGGCATTTT CASSLGGGHF
TRBJ2-5 many NA TRBV14 TGTGCCAGCAGCCAAGTCGGAGCTGAAGAGACCCAGTACTTC CASSQVGAEETQYF
TRBJ2-2 many NA TRBV16 TGTGCCAGCAGCCCTACCACCGGGGAGCTGTTTTTT CASSPTTGELFF